This is a list of T cell receptor beta chains from one sample in a study of T-cell reconstitution after alpha-beta-depleted transplantation in children. TCRdb fed the PCR reads into MiXCR, producing one record per CDR3 protein. The sample shows 200,000 to 250,000 distinct CDR3 sequences, about 8.4% of them seen only once. The specimen comprised PBMCs, mostly from graft donor cells, sampled 360 days after TCRalphabeta/CD19-depleted stem cell transplant. These receptors originate from a male patient aged 2-15 years who had a stem cell transplant for acute myeloid leukemia, so the T cells may come from the graft donor. The CDR3 runs from the conserved cysteine through the conserved F or W.

v_gene	j_gene	CDR3aa
TRBV7-2	TRBJ2-5	CASSQGGLQETQYF
TRBV20-1	TRBJ1-2	CSAKPPSGGNYGYTF
TRBV7-9	TRBJ2-3	CASSLRPGGRSDTQYF
TRBV12-3/TRBV12-4	TRBJ2-7	CASSQEGRAYEQYF
TRBV12-3/TRBV12-4	TRBJ2-7	CASSSQGTREQYF
TRBV7-3	TRBJ2-2	CASSSTANTGELFF
TRBV20-1	TRBJ2-5	CSAMDSQETQYF
TRBV4-1	TRBJ2-3	CASSHTVGGTTLTFYPDTQYF
TRBV7-3	TRBJ2-2	CASSAPRDDTNTGELFF
TRBV12-3/TRBV12-4	TRBJ1-1	CASGGRAGTEAFF
TRBV3-1	TRBJ2-1	CASSQVSGNEQFF
TRBV12-3/TRBV12-4	TRBJ2-1	CASSYGGPYNEQFF
TRBV12-3/TRBV12-4	TRBJ2-2	CASSLMRGELFF
TRBV29-1	TRBJ2-2	CSVAVPRSGANTGELFF
TRBV15	TRBJ2-1	CATSTSGNSYNEQFF
TRBV2	TRBJ2-6	CASSAMEGQGKGSGANVLTF
TRBV7-2	TRBJ2-5	CASSRGAGILLGTQYF
TRBV7-9	TRBJ2-4	CASSLGTAKNIQYF
TRBV7-2	TRBJ2-2	CASSFLVRGNTGELFF
TRBV5-6	TRBJ2-1	CASSSAGDSYEQFF
TRBV5-1	TRBJ2-7	CASSLGQGRVYEQYF
TRBV4-3	TRBJ2-4	CASALGKRNIQYF
TRBV16	TRBJ2-1	CASSQLEGGYNEQFF
TRBV12-3/TRBV12-4	TRBJ2-1	CASSLSGLADYNEQFF
TRBV5-1	TRBJ2-1	CASSLGTGLSEQFF
TRBV12-3/TRBV12-4	TRBJ2-7	CASSTSPVLYEQYF
TRBV15	TRBJ2-6	CAAATSGANVLTF
TRBV10-3	TRBJ2-5	CAISAPPGTRSETQYF
TRBV5-1	TRBJ2-5	CASSLDPGVIQETQYF
TRBV29-1	TRBJ2-6	CSVGADSGANVLTF
TRBV6-5	TRBJ2-3	CASSYVAGAYTDTQYF
TRBV12-3/TRBV12-4	TRBJ2-6	CASGGHSGVSGANVLTF
TRBV28	TRBJ2-7	CASRPGTRPYEQYF
TRBV27	TRBJ2-3	CASSLRRAGGLYTQYF
TRBV29-1	TRBJ1-1	CSVWAGGSKNTEAFF
TRBV11-1	TRBJ2-4	CASSLRDSRILAKNIQYF
TRBV15	TRBJ2-7	CATSRDCHEQYF
TRBV5-1	TRBJ2-1	CASSFPTGTGRANEQFF
TRBV29-1	TRBJ2-7	CSVGPQANSNYEQYF
TRBV25-1	TRBJ1-1	CASSEVGAKQPEAFF
TRBV27	TRBJ2-3	CASSFRSGTTDTQYF
TRBV12-3/TRBV12-4	TRBJ2-5	CASSSPGTSGSQETQYF
TRBV5-1	TRBJ2-3	CASSPGQGDTQYF
TRBV6-5	TRBJ2-3	CASSYGGKVADTQYF
TRBV3-1	TRBJ2-7	CASSKQGALNHEQYF
TRBV7-6	TRBJ2-3	CASSSRSAGPDTQYF